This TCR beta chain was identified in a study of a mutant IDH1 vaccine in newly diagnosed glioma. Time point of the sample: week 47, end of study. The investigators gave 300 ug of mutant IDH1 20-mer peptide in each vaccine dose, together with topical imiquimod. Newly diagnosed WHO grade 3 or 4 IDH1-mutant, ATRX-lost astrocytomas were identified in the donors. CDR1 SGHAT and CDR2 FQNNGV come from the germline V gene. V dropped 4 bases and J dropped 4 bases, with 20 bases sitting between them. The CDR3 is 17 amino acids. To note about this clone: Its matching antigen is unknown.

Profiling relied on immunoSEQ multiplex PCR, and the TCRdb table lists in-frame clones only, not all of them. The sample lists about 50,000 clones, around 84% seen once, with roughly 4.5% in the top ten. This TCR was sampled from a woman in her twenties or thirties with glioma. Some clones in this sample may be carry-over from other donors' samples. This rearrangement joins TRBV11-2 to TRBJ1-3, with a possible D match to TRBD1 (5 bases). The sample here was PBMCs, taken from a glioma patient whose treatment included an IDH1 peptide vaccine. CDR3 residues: CASSSLAGRMGGNTIYF. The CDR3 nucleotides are TGTGCCAGCAGCTCTTTAGCGGGACGGATGGGGGGAAACACCATATATTTT.